The source of this TCR beta chain is a study of OX40 agonist ivuxolimab in advanced cancers. Germline lookup yields CDR1 SGHTA and CDR2 FQGTGA. V was pared by 2 bases and J by 8 bases, with 8 bases between. The CDR3 is made up of 12 amino acids. A word on this clone: The target antigen is unknown.

Study-wide points: Researchers did not establish what antigens the expanded peripheral T cells target.

Measured with immunoSEQ multiplex PCR; TCRdb has only the in-frame clones, and not every one. The sample consists of roughly 45,000 clones, 85% of them appearing once. The sequence came from an adult with an advanced solid tumor such as melanoma, head and neck, liver or kidney cancer. This specimen consisted of CD4+ or CD8+ T cells sorted from blood, obtained in a trial of the OX40 agonist ivuxolimab. The chain joins TRBV7-3 to TRBJ2-3; D is possibly TRBD1 or TRBD2 (6 bases each). CDR3 residues: CASSLEGGTQYF. The CDR3 DNA reads TGTGCCAGCAGCTTAGAGGGGGGTACGCAGTATTTT.